The source of this TCR beta chain is a study of HIV-infected patients and healthy controls. There are a few counts of this clonotype. Germline loops: CDR1 MDHEN, CDR2 SYDVKM. V gave up 3 bases and J gave up 8 bases, with 17 bases separating them. The CDR3 sequence is 14 residues long. All unsorted peripheral T cells were captured because whole blood was used without fractionation. Reverse transcription used around 500 ng RNA and constant-region primers for alpha and beta. Alpha and beta chain libraries were made separately by chain-specific third strand synthesis with multiplexing indices. TCRdb redid the calling of the 5' RACE reads with MiXCR, one entry per CDR3 protein. The sample holds roughly 16,000 distinct CDR3 sequences, 5.5% seen once.

This rearrangement joins TRBV28 to TRBJ2-7; tentatively, D is TRBD1 (7 bases). This receptor was taken from an adult in good health. Material: blood. The CDR3 coding sequence is TGTGCCAGCAGTTTTGGAGGGAACAGGGGAAAGCAGTACTTC. This codes for CASSFGGNRGKQYF.